The rows below give T cell receptor beta chains drawn from one sample of a study of Graves' ophthalmopathy and Graves' hyperthyroidism. TCRdb processed the multiplex PCR reads anew with MiXCR; each CDR3 protein has one entry. The sample consists of under 400,000 distinct CDR3 sequences, roughly 17% of them appearing once. Sequenced: peripheral blood. Receptors originate from an adult man with Graves' ophthalmopathy. Each CDR3 is given with its conserved first and last residue. The D gene is left open where the match is weak. Clone sizes are given selectively: once, few, many, or a class where the clone is expanded.

D: -; size: many; J: TRBJ2-7; V: TRBV11-2; DNA: TGTGCCAGCAGCCTCGGACGGTCCTACGAGCAGTACTTC; CDR3: CASSLGRSYEQYF
D: -; size: -; J: TRBJ2-7; V: TRBV20-1; DNA: TGCAGTGCTAGAGTTGGTGGCCCCAATACCGAGCAGTACTTC; CDR3: CSARVGGPNTEQYF
D: -; size: many; J: TRBJ1-2; V: TRBV6-2/TRBV6-3; DNA: TGTGCCAGCATCTTGAATGGCTACACCTTC; CDR3: CASILNGYTF
D: -; size: -; J: TRBJ1-2; V: TRBV7-8; DNA: TGTGCCAGCAGCTTCATCGGGGGCAGAGGCTACACCTTC; CDR3: CASSFIGGRGYTF
D: TRBD2; size: many; J: TRBJ2-7; V: TRBV7-2; DNA: TGTGCCAGCAGCTTAGGTGGGAGGGGACCCTACGAGCAGTACTTC; CDR3: CASSLGGRGPYEQYF
D: -; size: -; J: TRBJ2-2; V: TRBV11-2; DNA: TGTGCCAGCAGCTTGGGTCTCCGGGAATGGGGTAGCACCGGGGAGCTGTTTTTT; CDR3: CASSLGLREWGSTGELFF
D: -; size: many; J: TRBJ1-1; V: TRBV27; DNA: TGTGCCAGCAGTTCAAGGTGGCGAAGGGAGGATGAAGCTTTCTTT; CDR3: CASSSRWRREDEAFF
D: -; size: many; J: TRBJ2-5; V: TRBV10-2; DNA: TGCGCCAGCAGTGAGTTGGGCAAATCGGGGGAGACCCAGTACTTC; CDR3: CASSELGKSGETQYF
D: -; size: many; J: TRBJ1-1; V: TRBV10-3; DNA: TGTGCCATCAGTGAAGAATCGGACGGGAACACTGAAGCTTTCTTT; CDR3: CAISEESDGNTEAFF
D: -; size: many; J: TRBJ2-2; V: TRBV7-9; DNA: TGTGCCAGCAGCTTATCGCAGGGGCGCACCGGGGAGCTGTTTTTT; CDR3: CASSLSQGRTGELFF
D: -; size: many; J: TRBJ2-6; V: TRBV20-1; DNA: TGCAGTGCCCCGGAACATGGGGCCAACGTCCTGACTTTC; CDR3: CSAPEHGANVLTF
D: -; size: many; J: TRBJ1-5; V: TRBV6-1; DNA: TGTGCCAGCAGTACGAGGAAAAATAGCAATCAGCCCCAGCATTTT; CDR3: CASSTRKNSNQPQHF
D: -; size: many; J: TRBJ1-5; V: TRBV6-5; DNA: TGTGCCAGCAGTCCTCGACCGGGCGGGAGCAATCAGCCCCAGCATTTT; CDR3: CASSPRPGGSNQPQHF